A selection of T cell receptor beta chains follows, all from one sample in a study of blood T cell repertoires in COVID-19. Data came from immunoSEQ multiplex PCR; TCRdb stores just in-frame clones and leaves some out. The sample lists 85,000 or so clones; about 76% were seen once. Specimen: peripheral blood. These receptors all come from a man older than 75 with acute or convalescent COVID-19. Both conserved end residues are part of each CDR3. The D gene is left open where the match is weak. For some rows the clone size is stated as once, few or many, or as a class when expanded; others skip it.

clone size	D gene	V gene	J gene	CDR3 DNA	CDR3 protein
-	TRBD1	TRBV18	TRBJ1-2	TGTGCCAGCTCCGACAGGGACGGCGGCTACACCTTC	CASSDRDGGYTF
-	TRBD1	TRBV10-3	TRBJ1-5	TGTGCCATCAGTGAGTCCGGACAGGGTACTACTCAGCCCCAGCATTTT	CAISESGQGTTQPQHF
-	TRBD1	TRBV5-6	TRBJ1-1	TGTGCCAGCAGCTTGTTGGGACAGGGGTACACTGAAGCTTTCTTT	CASSLLGQGYTEAFF
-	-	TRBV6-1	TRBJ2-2	TGTGCCAGCAGTGGAACATTTTCCTCGGGTACACCTGAGCTGTTTTTT	CASSGTFSSGTPELFF
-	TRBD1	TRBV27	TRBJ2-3	TGTGCCAGCAGTTTATCGGTCAGGGGGCGGGCAGATACGCAGTATTTT	CASSLSVRGRADTQYF
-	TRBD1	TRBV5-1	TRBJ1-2	TGCGCCAGCAGCTTCGGACAGGGAGGCGACTATGGCTACACCTTC	CASSFGQGGDYGYTF
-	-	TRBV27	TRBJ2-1	TGTGCCAGCACTCCGCGCGAACGGAATGAGCAGTTCTTC	CASTPRERNEQFF
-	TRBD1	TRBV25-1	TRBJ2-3	TGTGCCAGCAGTGCAGGGGGCGCCGGCACAGATACGCAGTATTTT	CASSAGGAGTDTQYF
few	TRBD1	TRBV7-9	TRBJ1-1	TGTGCCAGCAGCTACACGGGACAGGTGAACACTGAAGCTTTCTTT	CASSYTGQVNTEAFF
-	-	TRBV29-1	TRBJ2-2	TGCAGCGTCACCGGGACACCTAACACCGGGGAGCTGTTTTTT	CSVTGTPNTGELFF
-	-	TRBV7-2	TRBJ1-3	TGTGCCAGCAGCGACGGACAGCCCCAGACTGGAAACACCATATATTTT	CASSDGQPQTGNTIYF
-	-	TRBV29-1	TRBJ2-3	TGCAGCGTTGACGGGGACACAGATACGCAGTATTTT	CSVDGDTDTQYF
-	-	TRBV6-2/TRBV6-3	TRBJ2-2	TGTGCCAGCAGTTATTCGGGAGTAACCGGGGAGCTGTTTTTT	CASSYSGVTGELFF
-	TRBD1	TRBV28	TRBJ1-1	TGTGCCAGCAGTCTACCCGGGACAGGGAACACTGAAGCTTTCTTT	CASSLPGTGNTEAFF
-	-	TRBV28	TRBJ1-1	TGTGCCAGCATCGAAGGACCGAGGGTGAACACTGAAGCTTTCTTT	CASIEGPRVNTEAFF
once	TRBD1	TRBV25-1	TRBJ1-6	TGTGCCAGCGGCGTGGGACAGGGAGAGTCACCCCTCCACTTT	CASGVGQGESPLHF
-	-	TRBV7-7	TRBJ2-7	TGTGCTAGCAGCTCCTCGACTAGTGCCGAGCAGTACTTC	CASSSSTSAEQYF
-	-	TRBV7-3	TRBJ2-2	TGTGCCAGCAGCTTACGGGGTACCGGGGAGCTGTTTTTT	CASSLRGTGELFF
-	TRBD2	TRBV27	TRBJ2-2	TGTGCCAGCAGTTCACCGGGACTAGCGGGAGGGGTAACCGGGGAGCTGTTTTTT	CASSSPGLAGGVTGELFF
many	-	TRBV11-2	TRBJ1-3	TGTGCCAGCAGCTCCCAGGGCTCTGGAAACACCATATATTTT	CASSSQGSGNTIYF
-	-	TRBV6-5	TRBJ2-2	TGTGCCAGCAGTTCAGGGGCGAACACCGGGGAGCTGTTTTTT	CASSSGANTGELFF
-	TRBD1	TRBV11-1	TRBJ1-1	TGTGCCAGCAGCTCCGGGACAGCAGAAGCTTTCTTT	CASSSGTAEAFF
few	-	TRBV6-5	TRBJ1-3	TGTGCCAGCAGTTATACATGGAGCTCTGGAAACACCATATATTTT	CASSYTWSSGNTIYF
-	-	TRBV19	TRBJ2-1	TGTGCCAGTAGTATGAAGCCGGGAGTAGTCTATGAGCAGTTCTTC	CASSMKPGVVYEQFF
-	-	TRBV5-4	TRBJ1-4	TGTGCCAGCAGCTTGGCCCGAGGAAATGAAAAACTGTTTTTT	CASSLARGNEKLFF
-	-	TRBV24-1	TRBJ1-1	TGTGCCACCAGTGAAGGTGACAACGACCTCCCTGAAGCTTTCTTT	CATSEGDNDLPEAFF
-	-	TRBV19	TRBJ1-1	TGTGCCAGTAGTTTCCCCCAGGGGCACACTGAAGCTTTCTTT	CASSFPQGHTEAFF
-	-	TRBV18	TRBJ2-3	TGTGCCAGCTCACCTGACGGCAGGACTGCACAGTATTTT	CASSPDGRTAQYF
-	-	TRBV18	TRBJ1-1	TGTGCCAGCCCACCACGGGGGGGGACCGGGGGCACGGAAATGAACACTGAAGCTTTCTTT	CASPPRGGTGGTEMNTEAFF
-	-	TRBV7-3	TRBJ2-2	TGTGCCAGCAGCTTAAGGCCCCTAGCAAACACCGGGGAGCTGTTTTTT	CASSLRPLANTGELFF
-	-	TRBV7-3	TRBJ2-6	TGTGCCAGCAGCCCTCAGGCTGTGGCTGGGGCCAACGTCCTGACTTTC	CASSPQAVAGANVLTF
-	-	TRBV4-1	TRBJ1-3	TGCGCCAGCAGCCAAGCCGGGGGAACTGGAAACACCATATATTTT	CASSQAGGTGNTIYF
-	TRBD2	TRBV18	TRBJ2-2	TGTGCCAGCTCCTCCCTAGCGGCAACGAACACCGGGGAGCTGTTTTTT	CASSSLAATNTGELFF
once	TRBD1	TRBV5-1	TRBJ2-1	TGCGCCAGCAGCGGCGGGACAGGCTCCTACAATGAGCAGTTCTTC	CASSGGTGSYNEQFF
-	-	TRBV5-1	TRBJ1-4	TGCGCCAGCAGCTTGGAGGGGGTGGGTGAAAAACTGTTTTTT	CASSLEGVGEKLFF
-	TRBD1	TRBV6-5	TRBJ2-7	TGTGCCAGCAGTTCCCCCGGGACAGGGCACCACGAGCAGTACTTC	CASSSPGTGHHEQYF
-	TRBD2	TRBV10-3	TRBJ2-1	TGTGCCGTCTCCTTACTAGCGGGGAATGAGCAGTTCTTC	CAVSLLAGNEQFF
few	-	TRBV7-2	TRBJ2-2	TGTGCCAGCAGCCCCCGGACAAACACCGGGGAGCTGTTTTTT	CASSPRTNTGELFF
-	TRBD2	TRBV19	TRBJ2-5	TGTGCCAGTAGTACCCGACTAGCGGGAGGGCCTGAGGAGACCCAGTACTTC	CASSTRLAGGPEETQYF
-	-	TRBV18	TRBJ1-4	TGTGCCAGCTCAAAGTATGGGGCCGGAGCAACTAATGAAAAACTGTTTTTT	CASSKYGAGATNEKLFF
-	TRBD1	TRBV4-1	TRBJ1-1	TGCGCCAGCAGCCAAGGATACAGGGGAGTGAACACTGAAGCTTTCTTT	CASSQGYRGVNTEAFF
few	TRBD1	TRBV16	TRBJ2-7	TGTGCCAGCAGCCAATTCGCAGGGGGCGAGCAGTACTTC	CASSQFAGGEQYF
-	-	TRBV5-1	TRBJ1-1	TGCGCCAGCAGCTTAATCTCGGGACTTAACACTGAAGCTTTCTTT	CASSLISGLNTEAFF
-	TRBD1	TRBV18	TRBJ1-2	TGTGCCAGCTCACCAGGACAGGCTGCTAACTATGGCTACACCTTC	CASSPGQAANYGYTF
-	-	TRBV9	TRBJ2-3	TGTGCCAGCAGCGCACTCCAGGGCACAGATACGCAGTATTTT	CASSALQGTDTQYF
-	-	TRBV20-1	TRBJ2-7	TGCAGTGCTTCACAGGAGTACGAGCAGTACTTC	CSASQEYEQYF
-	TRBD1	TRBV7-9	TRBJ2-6	TGTGCCAGCAGCTTTACAGGGGGCGGTGGGGCCAACGTCCTGACTTTC	CASSFTGGGGANVLTF
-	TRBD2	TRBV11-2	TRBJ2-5	TGTGCCAGCAGGGTAACTAGCGCCCAAGAGACCCAGTACTTC	CASRVTSAQETQYF
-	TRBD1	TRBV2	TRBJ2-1	TGTGCCAGCAGAGGGACAGGGATATCTGAGCAGTTCTTC	CASRGTGISEQFF